This is a list of T cell receptor beta chains from one sample in a study of blood T cells in healthy people across ages. Using its own MiXCR run on the 5' RACE reads, TCRdb lists one record per CDR3 protein. The sample lists approximately 1,100,000 distinct CDR3 sequences; 35% to 55% were seen once. The sample consisted of blood. Receptors originate from a woman aged 55-75 years in good health. Each CDR3 is given with its conserved first and last residue. A D gene is named only where the DNA matches it firmly. Where a row states a size, it is once, few, many or the class of an expanded clone; other rows omit it.

>TRBV28|NA|TRBJ2-7|NA
TGTGCCAGCAGATCCCGCGCGACTCCTTGGTACTTC
CASRSRATPWYF
>TRBV29-1|NA|TRBJ1-1|NA
TGCAGCGTTGATGGCAGGGCTGGGCGAACTGAAGCTTTCTTT
CSVDGRAGRTEAFF
>TRBV5-1|few|TRBJ2-5|TRBD2
TGCGCCAGCAGCCGGGAGCCAGCGGGAGGCGTTAATGAGCAGTACTTC
CASSREPAGGVNEQYF
>TRBV2|few|TRBJ2-5|TRBD2
TGTGCCAGCAGTGAAGTGGGGGGACTAGCCTCCCAAGAGACCCAGTACTTC
CASSEVGGLASQETQYF
>TRBV29-1|few|TRBJ2-3|TRBD1
TGCAGCGTTGAAGCCAAGGACAGGGGAAGCACAGATACGCAGTATTTT
CSVEAKDRGSTDTQYF
>TRBV5-1|many|TRBJ2-6|TRBD2
TGCGCCAGCAGCTTGAGTCCCGGACTAGCGGGATCGTCTGGGGCCAACGTCCTGACTTTC
CASSLSPGLAGSSGANVLTF
>TRBV6-1|NA|TRBJ1-4|TRBD1
TGTGCCAGCAGCGGAGCGACAGGGACTGAAAAACTGTTTTTT
CASSGATGTEKLFF
>TRBV6-1|NA|TRBJ1-4|NA
TGTGCCAGCAGGGAGGCAGGGGAGGGTGAAAAACTGTTTTTT
CASREAGEGEKLFF
>TRBV29-1|NA|TRBJ2-5|NA
TGCAGCGCCGCCGTGGGGGGCAGATATAATGAGCAGTACTTC
CSAAVGGRYNEQYF
>TRBV15|few|TRBJ2-3|TRBD2
TGTGCCACCAGCAGACTAGCGGGAGAGTCGGATACGCAGTATTTT
CATSRLAGESDTQYF
>TRBV7-6|once|TRBJ2-5|NA
TGTGCCAGCAGCTTAGGAGAACAAGGGACCCAGTACTTC
CASSLGEQGTQYF
>TRBV4-1|NA|TRBJ2-7|TRBD2
TGCGCCAGCAGCCAAGATACCAGCGGGAGGGCGGGTGAGCGGTACTTC
CASSQDTSGRAGERYF
>TRBV2|NA|TRBJ1-2|NA
TGTGCCACCTATACGGAGACACCAGCTAACTATGGCTACACCTTC
CATYTETPANYGYTF
>TRBV15|few|TRBJ2-3|TRBD1
TGTGCCACCAGCAGAGACGGACAGCCTTACAGGGGGGATACGCAGTATTTT
CATSRDGQPYRGDTQYF
>TRBV9|NA|TRBJ2-1|TRBD2
TGTGCCAGCAGCGCCGTGGCCGGGAGGGCCGGCTACAATGAGCAGTTCTTC
CASSAVAGRAGYNEQFF
>TRBV7-8|NA|TRBJ2-3|TRBD1
TGTGCCAGCAGCTCGGGACAGCCCTACAGCACAGATACGCAGTATTTT
CASSSGQPYSTDTQYF
>TRBV9|NA|TRBJ2-2|NA
TGTGCCAGCAGCGTAGAGCACGGGAGAACCGGGGAGCTGTTTTTT
CASSVEHGRTGELFF
>TRBV5-4|NA|TRBJ1-4|NA
TGTGCCAGCAGCGAATTGGACGGAGAAAAACCGTTTTTT
CASSELDGEKPFF
>TRBV3-1|NA|TRBJ2-1|NA
TGTGCCAGCAGCCACCTCATACATGAGCAGTTCTTC
CASSHLIHEQFF
>TRBV5-6|few|TRBJ2-1|TRBD2
TGTGCCAGCAGCGCCTTTGGGACTAGCGGGAGAAGGTCTGAGCAGTTCTTC
CASSAFGTSGRRSEQFF
>TRBV14|few|TRBJ2-3|NA
TGTGCCAGCAGCCAAGAGTGGGAAGATACGCAGTATTTT
CASSQEWEDTQYF
>TRBV12-3/TRBV12-4|NA|TRBJ2-7|TRBD2
TGTGCCAGCAGTTTAGCTGGGACTAGACACGAGCAGTACTTC
CASSLAGTRHEQYF
>TRBV6-1|few|TRBJ2-3|TRBD2
TGTGCCAGCTCTCCCCAGCGGGGACTCCTAATATCAGATACGCAGTATTTT
CASSPQRGLLISDTQYF
>TRBV6-1|NA|TRBJ2-7|NA
TGTGCCAGCACCAAAGAGAGGGACACCTACGAGCAGTACTTC
CASTKERDTYEQYF
>TRBV4-2|many|TRBJ2-5|TRBD2
TGTGCCAGCAGCCAACAGACTAGCGAAGAGACCCAGTACTTC
CASSQQTSEETQYF
>TRBV6-6|NA|TRBJ1-2|NA
TGTGCCAGCACCCCGGACAGTTTAGGCTACACCTTC
CASTPDSLGYTF
>TRBV7-3|few|TRBJ2-1|TRBD2
TGTGCCAGCAGCTATGGGGGGACTAGCGTGCAGTTCTTC
CASSYGGTSVQFF
>TRBV13|few|TRBJ2-5|NA
TGTGCCAGCAGCTTTTTCATGGAGACCCAGTACTTC
CASSFFMETQYF
>TRBV9|NA|TRBJ2-7|NA
TGTGCCAGCAGCGTAGGCATAGGGGCGAGCTCCTACGAGCAGTACTTC
CASSVGIGASSYEQYF
>TRBV5-6|NA|TRBJ2-3|TRBD2
TGTGCCAGCAGCTTTCTACTAGCGGGAGGTACAGATACGCAGTATTTT
CASSFLLAGGTDTQYF
>TRBV6-1|NA|TRBJ2-1|NA
TGTGCCAGCGCAGGGTTTGGGTCCTATGAGCAGTTCTTC
CASAGFGSYEQFF
>TRBV18|NA|TRBJ2-3|NA
TGTGCCAGCTCACCTCTAGGAGGTGCGAGCACAGATACGCAGTATTTT
CASSPLGGASTDTQYF
>TRBV12-3/TRBV12-4|once|TRBJ2-1|NA
TGTGCCAGCAGTTTAGCGCGGCTAACAGGGAGCCCCTCCTACAATGAGCAGTTCTTC
CASSLARLTGSPSYNEQFF
>TRBV7-2|NA|TRBJ2-5|NA
TGTGCCAGCAGCTTACGGGGCGGCGGCGCCGTGAGGGAGACCCAGTACTTC
CASSLRGGGAVRETQYF
>TRBV5-1|few|TRBJ2-1|TRBD2
TGTGCCAGCAGCTTAAGTAGCGGGACCTACAATGAGCAGTTCTTC
CASSLSSGTYNEQFF
>TRBV25-1|NA|TRBJ1-1|NA
TGTGCCAGCAGTGATAATAGGCGGCCTGAAGCTTTCTTT
CASSDNRRPEAFF
>TRBV14|NA|TRBJ1-2|NA
TGTGCCAGCAGTCCACAAATAGACTATGGCTACACCTTC
CASSPQIDYGYTF
>TRBV3-1|NA|TRBJ2-5|TRBD2
TGTGCCAGCAGCCAAGATTGGACTAGCGGGGAGTACCAAGAGACCCAGTACTTC
CASSQDWTSGEYQETQYF
>TRBV10-3|NA|TRBJ1-5|TRBD1
TGTGCCACCAGTGCCGGGGACAGCGCCAATCAGCCCCAGCATTTT
CATSAGDSANQPQHF
>TRBV3-1|NA|TRBJ2-1|NA
TGTGCCAGCAGCCAAGGACAGGTTAGCTCCTACAATGAGCAGTTCTTC
CASSQGQVSSYNEQFF
>TRBV6-6|NA|TRBJ2-7|TRBD1
TGTGCCAGCAGAGAAACGAGGGGGCTCTACGAGCAGTACTTC
CASRETRGLYEQYF
>TRBV12-5|few|TRBJ2-1|TRBD2
TGTGCTAGTGGACCTACTAGCGGGTTGCACAATGAGCAGTTCTTC
CASGPTSGLHNEQFF